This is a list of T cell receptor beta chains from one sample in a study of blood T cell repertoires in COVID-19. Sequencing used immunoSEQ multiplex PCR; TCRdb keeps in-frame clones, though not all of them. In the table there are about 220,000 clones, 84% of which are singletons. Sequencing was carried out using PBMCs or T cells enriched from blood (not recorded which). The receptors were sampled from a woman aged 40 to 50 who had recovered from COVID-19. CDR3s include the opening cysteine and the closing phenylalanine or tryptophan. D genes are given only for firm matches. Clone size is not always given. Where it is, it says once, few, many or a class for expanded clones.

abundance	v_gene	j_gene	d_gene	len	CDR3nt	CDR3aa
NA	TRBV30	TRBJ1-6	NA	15	TGTGCCTGGAGTGTAGCCATTTCAGGGATTTCACCCCTCCACTTT	CAWSVAISGISPLHF
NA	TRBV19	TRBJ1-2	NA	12	TGTGCCAGTGGGGGGACTAACTATGGCTACACCTTC	CASGGTNYGYTF
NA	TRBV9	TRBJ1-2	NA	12	TGTGCCAGCAGCGTCCCGAACTATGGCTACACCTTC	CASSVPNYGYTF
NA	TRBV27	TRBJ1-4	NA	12	TGTGCCAGCAGCCCCGGCGGGCTAAAACTGTTTTTT	CASSPGGLKLFF
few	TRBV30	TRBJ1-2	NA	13	TGTGCCTGGAACCCGGGCCAGGGTATGGACTACACCTTC	CAWNPGQGMDYTF
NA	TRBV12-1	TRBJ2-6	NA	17	TGTGCCAGCAGCCAACTCATTTTCCCCTCTGGGGCCAACGTCCTGACTTTC	CASSQLIFPSGANVLTF
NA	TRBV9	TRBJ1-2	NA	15	TGTGCCAGCAGCGCGATGGGGGGTCTGGACTATGGCTACACCTTC	CASSAMGGLDYGYTF
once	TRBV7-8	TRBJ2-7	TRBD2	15	TGTGCCAGCAGCACTCAACGACTAGCGGAGTACGAGCAGTACTTC	CASSTQRLAEYEQYF
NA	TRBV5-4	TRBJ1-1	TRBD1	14	TGTGCCAGCAGTAGGGACAGGGGGAACACTGAAGCTTTCTTT	CASSRDRGNTEAFF
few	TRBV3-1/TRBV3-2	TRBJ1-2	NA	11	TGTGCCAGCAGCCAACGGTATGGCTACACCTTC	CASSQRYGYTF
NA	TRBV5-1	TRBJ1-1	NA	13	TGCGCCAGCAGTCAGACGGGGAACACTGAAGCTTTCTTT	CASSQTGNTEAFF
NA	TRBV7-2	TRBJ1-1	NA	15	TGTGCCAGCAGCTTACGGGGAAGCATGAACACTGAAGCTTTCTTT	CASSLRGSMNTEAFF
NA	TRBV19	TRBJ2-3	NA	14	TGTGCCAGTAGTATTGTCCTAGCCGCAGATACGCAGTATTTT	CASSIVLAADTQYF
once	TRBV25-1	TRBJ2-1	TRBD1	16	TGTGCCAGCACCACTAGCCTTGGACAGGGTGCTTTGGAGCAGTTCTTC	CASTTSLGQGALEQFF
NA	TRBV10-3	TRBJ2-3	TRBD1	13	TGTGCCATCACCGGACAGGGGACAGATACGCAGTATTTT	CAITGQGTDTQYF